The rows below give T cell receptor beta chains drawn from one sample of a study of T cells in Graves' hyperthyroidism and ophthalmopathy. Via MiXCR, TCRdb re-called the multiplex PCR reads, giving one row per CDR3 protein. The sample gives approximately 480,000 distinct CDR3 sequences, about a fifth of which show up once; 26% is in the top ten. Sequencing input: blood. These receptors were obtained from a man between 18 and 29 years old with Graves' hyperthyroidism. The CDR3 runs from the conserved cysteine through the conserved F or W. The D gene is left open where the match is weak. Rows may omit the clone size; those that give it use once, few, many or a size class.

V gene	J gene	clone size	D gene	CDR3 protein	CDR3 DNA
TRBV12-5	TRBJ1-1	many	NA	CASGLGEGTEAFF	TGTGCTAGTGGTTTGGGGGAGGGCACTGAAGCTTTCTTT
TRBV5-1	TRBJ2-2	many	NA	CASAQAGTGELFF	TGCGCCAGCGCCCAGGCAGGCACCGGGGAGCTGTTTTTT
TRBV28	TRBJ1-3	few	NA	CASSHLILTGNTIYF	TGTGCCAGCAGTCACCTAATATTAACTGGAAACACCATATATTTT
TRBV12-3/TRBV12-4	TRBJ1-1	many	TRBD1	CASSRTGLATEAFF	TGTGCCAGCAGTCGGACAGGGTTGGCCACTGAAGCTTTCTTT
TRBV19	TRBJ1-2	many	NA	CASQSTLRWGYTF	TGTGCCAGCCAATCGACACTAAGGTGGGGCTACACCTTC
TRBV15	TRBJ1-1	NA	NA	CATSTSRRTEAFF	TGTGCCACCAGCACCTCTAGGAGGACTGAAGCTTTCTTT
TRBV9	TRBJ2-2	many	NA	CASSPTSNTGELFF	TGTGCCAGCAGCCCTACGTCGAACACCGGGGAGCTGTTTTTT
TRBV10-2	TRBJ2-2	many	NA	CASSDLRASNTGELFF	TGCGCCAGCAGTGATTTGAGGGCTTCGAACACCGGGGAGCTGTTTTTT
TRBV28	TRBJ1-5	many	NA	CASSPLDQPQHF	TGTGCCAGCAGCCCCCTGGATCAGCCCCAGCATTTT
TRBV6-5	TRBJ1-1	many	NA	CASSYAQGRNTEAFF	TGTGCCAGCAGTTACGCGCAGGGGCGCAACACTGAAGCTTTCTTT
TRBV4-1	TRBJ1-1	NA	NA	CASGFPGEGTEAFF	TGCGCCAGCGGATTCCCGGGGGAGGGCACTGAAGCTTTCTTT
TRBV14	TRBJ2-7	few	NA	CASSQLPGGGNEQYF	TGTGCCAGCAGCCAACTACCGGGTGGCGGAAACGAGCAGTACTTC
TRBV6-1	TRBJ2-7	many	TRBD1	CAGSVPGQGFLGQYF	TGTGCCGGCAGTGTCCCGGGACAGGGGTTCTTAGGGCAGTACTTC
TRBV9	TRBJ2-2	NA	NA	CASSASPAGELFF	TGTGCCAGCAGCGCCTCGCCGGCCGGGGAGCTGTTTTTT
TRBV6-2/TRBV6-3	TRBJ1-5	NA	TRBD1	CASSPGNRGGLRMSNQPQHF	TGTGCCAGCAGTCCCGGTAACAGGGGAGGTCTCCGGATGAGCAATCAGCCCCAGCATTTT
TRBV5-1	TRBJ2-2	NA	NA	CASSLASNTGELFF	TGCGCCAGCAGCTTGGCTTCGAACACCGGGGAGCTGTTTTTT